One sample yielded the 28 T cell receptor beta chains listed below, sequenced in a study of T cells of healthy individuals. TCRdb independently ran MiXCR on the 5' RACE reads; one entry per CDR3 protein. The table has tens of thousands of distinct CDR3 sequences, 16% seen once; the top ten hold approximately 4.8%. These receptor sequences come from a human donor in good health.

In this sample, this clonotype turned up a few times. The V and J genes are TRBV12-3 or TRBV12-4 and TRBJ1-2; 9 positions match TRBD1. The V gene end was trimmed by 6 bases and the J gene end by 6 bases; junction bases not matched to a gene: 5. This CDR3 is 13 amino acids long. DNA for the CDR3: TGTGCCAGCAGCGCCGGGACAGGGCATGGCTACACCTTC. This sequence encodes CASSAGTGHGYTF.

V and J are TRBV4-1 and TRBJ1-1, with D unresolved. V was pared by 0 bases and J by 11 bases, with 13 bases between. The germline V gene has CDR1 MGHRA and CDR2 YSYEKL. The CDR3 has 13 residues. In nucleotides, the CDR3 is TGCGCCAGCAGCCAAGATGGTTTCGTGGCGGCTTTCTTT. Amino acid sequence: CASSQDGFVAAFF.

V and J are TRBV4-1 and TRBJ1-3; 7 bases agree with TRBD1. With V trimmed by 2 bases and J by 0 bases, 7 bases remained unmatched. The CDR3 has 17 amino acids. Germline CDR1 reads MGHRA; CDR2 reads YSYEKL. This chain's CDR3 is CASSQPRDRVSGNTIYF. CDR3 sequence (DNA): TGCGCCAGCAGCCAACCCCGGGACAGAGTCTCTGGAAACACCATATATTTT.

Points on this clonotype: Compared with germline, one end of the junction differs, possibly owing to a read error. The J gene is TRBJ1-6, the V gene TRBV7-9; tentatively, D is TRBD1 (5 bases). This CDR3 contains 13 residues. Germline V CDR1 and CDR2: SEHNR, FQNEAQ (reference sequence). The CDR3, as DNA: TGTGCCAGCAGCGACAGCTTTAATTCACCCCTCGACTTT. Protein: CASSDSFNSPLDF.

This clonotype was detected ten times or more. V and J are TRBV5-1 and TRBJ1-3; 7 bases fit TRBD1. Germline loops: CDR1 SGHRS, CDR2 YFSETQ. The J segment lost 2 bases and the V segment lost 3 bases, leaving 2 bases of the junction unmatched. This CDR3 spans 14 amino acids. The CDR3 loop reads CASSSGTAGNTIYF. Written as DNA, the CDR3 is TGCGCCAGCAGCTCCGGGACAGCTGGAAACACCATATATTTT.

This clonotype was counted many times. This chain joins TRBV2 and TRBJ2-7; D is undetermined. The V gene's germline CDR1 is SNHLY and CDR2 FYNNEI. V lost 4 bases and J lost 2, with 9 bases in between. The CDR3 loop spans 13 amino acids. DNA of the CDR3: TGTGCCAGCAGTGGGGCCGGTACCTACGAGCAGTACTTC. Protein: CASSGAGTYEQYF.

V usage is TRBV5-5 and J usage is TRBJ2-3; 7 nucleotides align to TRBD1. Losses at the gene ends were 4 bases for V and 4 bases for J; bases not matched to a gene: 6. CDR3 length equals 14 residues. CDR1 and CDR2 (germline): SGHKS, YYEKEE (reference sequence). The CDR3 loop reads CASSIRQGPDTQYF. The CDR3, as DNA: TGTGCCAGCAGCATAAGACAGGGCCCAGATACGCAGTATTTT.

Ten or more counts support this clonotype. V usage is TRBV11-2 and J usage is TRBJ2-7; D is perhaps TRBD1 (6 bases). Germline-derived CDR1 and CDR2 are SGHAT and FQNNGV. V was cut by 0 bases and J by 2 bases, with 11 bases left in between. This CDR3 comprises 15 residues. CDR3 DNA sequence: TGTGCCAGCAGCTTAGACTTTCGGGACACCTACGAGCAGTACTTC. This gives the protein CASSLDFRDTYEQYF.

The chain recombines TRBV6-1 with TRBJ2-3; 8 positions agree with TRBD2. This CDR3 comprises 16 residues. J gave up 1 base and V 4 bases, and 7 bases lay outside the gene matches. CDR1 and CDR2 (germline): MNHNS, SASEGT. CDR3 in DNA: TGTGCCAGCAGTGCCCTCTCGCGGGGGGGCACAGATACGCAGTATTTT. It yields the protein CASSALSRGGTDTQYF.

Many counts were recorded for this clonotype. This chain connects TRBV12-3 or TRBV12-4 to TRBJ1-5; maybe TRBD1 (5 bases). The CDR3 sequence is 14 residues long. Trimming took off 7 bases at V and 6 bases at J, with 16 bases between the two ends. CDR3 in amino acids: CASTLGGVRQPQHF. CDR3 nucleotide sequence: TGTGCCAGCACCCTGGGGGGGGTACGTCAGCCCCAGCATTTT.

The table lists this clonotype with many counts. The chain carries TRBV4-2 and TRBJ2-1; D is unclear. Between the trimmed V and J ends, which lost 0 bases and 4 bases, there was a span of 13 bases. The germline V gene encodes CDR1 LGHNA and CDR2 YNFKEQ. The CDR3 is 16 amino acids. The CDR3 is CASSQEPVARYNEQFF. CDR3 in DNA: TGTGCCAGCAGCCAAGAACCGGTAGCTAGGTACAATGAGCAGTTCTTC.

This clonotype occurred many times. The gene calls are TRBV7-9 and TRBJ1-1; no definite D call. Germline assignment: CDR1 SEHNR and CDR2 FQNEAQ (reference sequence). Between the trimmed V and J ends, which lost 6 bases and 1 base, there was a span of 12 bases. The CDR3 extends over 14 amino acids. The CDR3: CASSPLTSNTEAFF. In DNA, the CDR3 is TGTGCCAGCAGTCCTCTGACATCGAACACTGAAGCTTTCTTT.

The table lists this clonotype with many counts. The rearrangement links TRBV5-5 to TRBJ2-3, with 8 bases that match TRBD1. CDR1 and CDR2 (germline): SGHKS, YYEKEE (reference sequence). V lost 0 bases to trimming and J lost 6 bases; unmatched junction nucleotides: 21. The CDR3 totals 20 residues. DNA of the CDR3: TGTGCCAGCAGCTTGGTTGCGACCTTAGGACAGGGTCAGGGAAGGGATACGCAGTATTTT. It specifies CASSLVATLGQGQGRDTQYF.

The sample holds many counts of this clonotype. The chain uses TRBV6-5 and TRBJ1-2; D possibly corresponds to TRBD1 (5 bases). Germline V lookup: CDR1 MNHEY, CDR2 SVGAGI. This CDR3 spans 12 amino acids. The V end was cut by 5 bases, the J end by 4 bases, with 8 bases between. CDR3 amino acids: CASSQGIYGYTF. CDR3 in DNA: TGTGCCAGCAGTCAGGGAATCTATGGCTACACCTTC.

In its sample, this clonotype was seen many times. The gene calls are TRBV12-3 or TRBV12-4 and TRBJ1-1; no firm D call. CDR3 size: 13 residues. V was pared by 6 bases and J by 1 base, with 9 bases between. CDR3 residues: CASRSDGNTEAFF. Here the CDR3 DNA reads TGTGCCAGCAGATCTGACGGGAACACTGAAGCTTTCTTT.

By share, this clonotype ranks as medium-sized. V gene TRBV20-1 combines with J gene TRBJ2-7; a weak D match, TRBD1 (5 bases). In germline, CDR1 is DFQATT, CDR2 SNEGSKA (reference sequence). The CDR3 has 12 amino acids. V shed 5 bases and J shed 4 bases, with 12 bases lying between them. CDR3 in amino acids: CSAVGVLYEQYF. CDR3 bases: TGCAGTGCTGTAGGGGTCCTTTACGAGCAGTACTTC.

The V call is TRBV7-8, the J call TRBJ2-1; D is ambiguous. Germline CDR1 and CDR2: SGHVS and FQNEAQ. The germline V and J ends were trimmed by 0 bases and 5 bases, with 8 bases remaining between them. The CDR3 contains 14 residues. The CDR3 protein is CASSLAWSNNEQFF. The CDR3 DNA follows: TGTGCCAGCAGCTTAGCTTGGAGCAACAATGAGCAGTTCTTC.

This clonotype showed up many times. V gene TRBV12-3 or TRBV12-4 combines with J gene TRBJ1-2; D is perhaps TRBD1 (5 bases). Trimming removed 5 bases from V and 3 bases from J, with 13 bases in between. This CDR3 is 14 amino acids long. CDR3 loop: CASSGSTGHYGYTF. CDR3 DNA: TGTGCCAGCAGTGGTTCAACAGGTCACTATGGCTACACCTTC.

As for this clonotype: This CDR3 is missing its conserved last phenylalanine or tryptophan, likely due to a read error. The genes are TRBV5-1 and TRBJ2-7, with D possibly being TRBD1 (5 bases). V dropped 4 bases and J dropped 2 bases, with 10 bases sitting between them. Germline CDR1 is SGHRS and CDR2 is YFSETQ. This CDR3 is 13 amino acids long. Here the CDR3 reads CASSPDSAYEQYL. As DNA, the CDR3 is TGCGCCAGCAGCCCTGACAGCGCCTACGAGCAGTACCTC.

In this sample, this clonotype turned up many times. The chain employs TRBV5-5 and TRBJ2-3; D not certain. Trimming shortened V by 7 bases and J by 4 bases, and 4 bases separated the two germline ends. Germline V lookup: CDR1 SGHKS, CDR2 YYEKEE (reference sequence). The CDR3 extends over 10 amino acids. The CDR3 DNA reads TGTGCCAGCCGCGCAGATACGCAGTATTTT. It is translated as CASRADTQYF.

J is TRBJ1-3 and V is TRBV9; 9 nucleotides agree with TRBD1. The CDR3 consists of 16 residues. Germline assignment: CDR1 SGDLS and CDR2 YYNGEE. After removal of 3 bases from V and 4 bases from J, the junction contained 8 bases not matched to a gene. The CDR3 DNA is TGTGCCAGCAGCGACGGGACAGGGACGGCCGGAAACACCATATATTTT. Encoded protein: CASSDGTGTAGNTIYF.

In its sample, this clonotype was seen many times. V is TRBV6-2 or TRBV6-3 and J is TRBJ1-5; possible D gene TRBD1, 5 bases. V was trimmed by 4 bases and J by 2 bases, leaving 9 bases between them. The CDR3 is made up of 14 amino acids. In germline, CDR1 is MNHEY, CDR2 SVGEGT. The CDR3: CASSSGLRNQPQHF. The CDR3 region has the DNA TGTGCCAGCAGTTCGGGACTGCGCAATCAGCCCCAGCATTTT.

This clonotype was seen a handful of times. The chain's CDR3 is CASSLAWLGATGNTEAFF. The CDR3 coding sequence is TGTGCCAGCAGCTTAGCTTGGCTCGGGGCAACAGGGAACACTGAAGCTTTCTTT. The chain has TRBV7-4 and TRBJ1-1; a possible D gene is TRBD1 (5 bases). This CDR3 has 18 amino acids. Germline CDR1 is SGHVT and CDR2 is SQSDAQ. V was trimmed by 0 bases and J by 1 base, leaving 18 bases between them.

This clonotype was picked up a small number of times. The CDR3 DNA reads as TGTGCCAGCAGTTACGTCAAAGCCTACGAGCAGTACTTC. This encodes CASSYVKAYEQYF. This chain connects TRBV6-2 or TRBV6-3 to TRBJ2-7; no clear D gene. Germline lookup yields CDR1 MNHEY and CDR2 SVGEGT. CDR3 length equals 13 residues. The germline V and J ends were trimmed by 2 bases and 2 bases, with 7 bases remaining between them.

This clonotype was picked up a small number of times. This chain uses TRBV6-1 with TRBJ1-2; no definite D call. The CDR3 is 12 amino acids. Germline V CDR1 and CDR2: MNHNS, SASEGT. With 7 bases removed from V and 1 base from J, the gap between germline ends came to 7 bases. CDR3 residues: CASKGVNYGYTF. In DNA form, the CDR3 reads TGTGCCAGCAAGGGTGTTAACTATGGCTACACCTTC.

Ten or more counts support this clonotype. The V and J genes are TRBV10-2 and TRBJ1-4; no reliable D call. V dropped 6 bases and J dropped 5 bases, with 4 bases sitting between them. There are 11 residues in the CDR3. The germline V gene encodes CDR1 WSHSY and CDR2 SAAADI. CDR3 in amino acids: CASRGNEKLFF. For the CDR3, the DNA is TGCGCCAGCAGGGGGAATGAAAAACTGTTTTTT.

CDR3 region: CASSQDHTAGQGVGYTF. CDR3 in DNA: TGTGCCAGCAGCCAAGATCATACCGCCGGACAGGGAGTCGGCTACACCTTC. The chain uses TRBV3-1 and TRBJ1-2; 8 positions agree with TRBD1. Germline trimming cut 0 bases from V and 8 bases from J; bases unmatched to any gene: 14. The CDR3 is made up of 17 amino acids. The germline V gene encodes CDR1 LGHDT and CDR2 YNNKEL (reference sequence).

The table lists this clonotype with many counts. This chain uses TRBV29-1 with TRBJ2-4; 7 positions agree with TRBD1. Germline CDR1 and CDR2: SQVTM and ANQGSEA. The V gene end was trimmed by 6 bases and the J gene end by 0 bases; junction bases not matched to a gene: 8. The CDR3 runs to 15 residues. CDR3 in DNA: TGCAGCGTGACAAAGGGGGCGAGAGCCAAAAACATTCAGTACTTC. It codes for CSVTKGARAKNIQYF.